These 5 T cell receptor beta chains came from one sample sequenced in a study of T cell repertoires in cytomegalovirus infection. TCRdb fed the reads into MiXCR, producing one record per CDR3 protein. The sample has approximately 190,000 distinct CDR3 sequences, approximately 9.6% seen once. Sample: PBMCs. These receptors all come from a human donor in good health (CMV status not recorded). Some clones in this sample may be carry-over from other donors' samples.

This clonotype was seen a few times. This chain joins TRBV28 and TRBJ1-2; the D is unclear. The CDR3 sequence is 13 residues long. In germline, CDR1 is MDHEN, CDR2 SYDVKM. Trimming shortened V by 5 bases and J by 3 bases, and 10 bases separated the two germline ends. CDR3 nucleotide sequence: TGTGCCAGCAGTCTAAGATCTTACTATGGCTACACCTTC. Its protein is CASSLRSYYGYTF.

The CDR3 here is CSAQPLTSSYNEQFF. The CDR3 nucleotides read TGCAGTGCCCAACCTCTAACTAGCTCCTACAATGAGCAGTTCTTC. This chain uses TRBV20-1 with TRBJ2-1; D is perhaps TRBD2 (5 bases). Germline V gene data show CDR1 as DFQATT and CDR2 as SNEGSKA (reference sequence). The V end was cut by 6 bases, the J end by 0 bases, with 15 bases between. This CDR3 is built from 15 residues.

The chain carries TRBV6-2 or TRBV6-3 and TRBJ2-5; TRBD2 agrees at 9 bases. Germline trimming cut 1 base from V and 1 base from J; bases unmatched to any gene: 7. The CDR3 is made up of 17 amino acids. Germline CDR1 and CDR2: MNHEY and SVGEGT. The CDR3 sequence is CASSYWGLAGRQETQYF. The CDR3 DNA follows: TGTGCCAGCAGTTACTGGGGCCTAGCGGGGCGCCAAGAGACCCAGTACTTC.

J is TRBJ2-2 and V is TRBV7-8; D is possibly TRBD1 (6 bases). The CDR3 runs to 16 residues. Between the trimmed V and J ends, which lost 5 bases and 0 bases, there was a span of 13 bases. Germline CDR1 is SGHVS and CDR2 is FQNEAQ. The CDR3, as DNA: TGTGCCAGCAGCCAGAGACAGGTTCCGAACACCGGGGAGCTGTTTTTT. It specifies CASSQRQVPNTGELFF.

This clonotype was seen many times. This chain connects TRBV7-2 to TRBJ1-1; maybe TRBD1 (6 bases). Trimming took 4 bases from V and 0 from J, leaving 15 bases between them. Germline CDR1 is SGHTA and CDR2 is FQGNSA. The CDR3 consists of 16 residues. The CDR3 DNA reads as TGTGCCAGCAGCTGGGACAAGAAGGCATTGAACACTGAAGCTTTCTTT. Protein sequence: CASSWDKKALNTEAFF.